The present T cell receptor beta chain was sequenced within a study of T and B cells in COVID-19 patients. At the level of the study: Blood was sampled from COVID-19 patients who were either actively infected or recovered. The recovered patients had mostly mild to moderate COVID-19 with outpatient management. Comorbidities linked to unfavorable COVID-19 outcome were present in about 90% of the roughly 20 active-infection patients. Study results and limitations: At recovery TRB diversity and richness exceeded healthy donors, after highly clonal active COVID-19 repertoires.

V gave up 5 bases and J gave up 7 bases, with 12 bases separating them. Germline V CDR1 and CDR2: LNHDA, SQIVND (reference sequence). There are 13 residues in the CDR3. TRB rearrangements were amplified by multiplex PCR with BIOMED2 TRB-A/B primers. TCRdb reanalysed the multiplex PCR reads using MiXCR and keeps one entry per CDR3 protein. In the table there are about 15,000 distinct CDR3 sequences, around 30% of which are singletons. From blood, about 240-550 ng of genomic DNA served as TRB template. This clonotype is labeled medium-sized. Its antigen is not identified. This chain connects TRBV19 to TRBJ2-1; the D is unclear. Sequenced sample: blood. The receptor was isolated from a human donor who had recovered from COVID-19. This chain's CDR3 is CASSLIPRNEQFF. CDR3 bases: TGTGCCAGTAGTCTCATTCCTCGGAATGAGCAGTTCTTC. The variable domain in full, with the rest retrieved from reference TRBV19 and TRBJ2-1, is DGGITQSPKYLFRKEGQNVTLSCEQNLNHDAMYWYRQDPGQGLRLIYYSQIVNDFQKGDIAEGYSVSREKKESFPLTVTSAQKNPTAFYLCASSLIPRNEQFFGPGTRLTVL.